The 24 T cell receptor beta chains in this list originate from one sample, sequenced in a study of T cell responses to AZD1222 COVID-19 vaccine (dated by TCRdb to about 2021). The time point label, as the study defines it: about 28 days (+/-7) after the second vaccine dose. The library was produced with the immunoSEQ multiplex PCR assay. TCRdb took this table from immuneACCESS and kept in-frame rearrangements with V and J called. Such tables lack part of the clones; where checked against another copy, unresolved V genes explain under half of the gap, and the rest is unexplained. Here the sample has around 84,000 clones; 70% to 90% occur a single time. The ten largest clones add up to more than 9% of the sample. The source material was peripheral blood, sampled 28 days after the second AZD1222 dose. The receptors were gathered from an adult who received the AZD1222 COVID-19 vaccine.

This chain links TRBV10-2 with TRBJ2-3; either TRBD1 or TRBD2 may fit D (6 bases each). CDR1 and CDR2 from the germline V gene are WSHSY and SAAADI. The V and J ends lost 7 bases and 6 bases respectively, with 17 bases between them. This CDR3 has 14 amino acids. In DNA form, the CDR3 reads TGCGCCAGCACTCCGGGGGCTCCGGGGGATACGCAGTATTTT. Translating gives CASTPGAPGDTQYF.

The rearrangement links TRBV10-3 to TRBJ2-7; TRBD1 matches 7 bases. The CDR3 is 14 residues long. CDR1 and CDR2 (germline): ENHRY, SYGVKD. With 4 bases clipped from V and 0 bases from J, the junction kept 3 bases outside the gene matches. The CDR3 loop reads CAISVGGGSYEQYF. The CDR3 nucleotides are TGTGCCATCAGTGTAGGGGGCGGCTCCTACGAGCAGTACTTC.

The chain uses TRBV5-8 and TRBJ2-3; D not resolved. The CDR3 runs 14 residues. The V end was cut by 2 bases, the J end by 1 base, with 8 bases between. Germline assignment: CDR1 SGHTS and CDR2 YDEGEE. Here the CDR3 reads CASSFGSGTDTQYF. The CDR3 DNA follows: TGTGCCAGCAGCTTTGGAAGCGGCACAGATACGCAGTATTTT.

The chain employs TRBV5-8 and TRBJ1-2; 9 bases line up with TRBD1. The trim removed 8 bases at V and 5 bases at J, leaving 10 bases unmatched. This CDR3 comprises 14 residues. Germline loops: CDR1 SGHTS, CDR2 YDEGEE. The CDR3 DNA is TGTGCCAGAGGTACCGACAGGGGGATTTATGGCTACACCTTC. Translation gives CARGTDRGIYGYTF.

The V gene is TRBV29-1, the J gene TRBJ1-2; no reliable D call. Germline assignment: CDR1 SQVTM and CDR2 ANQGSEA. The CDR3 covers 12 residues. V was trimmed by 1 base and J by 5 bases, leaving 8 bases between them. CDR3: CSVEVGLYGYTF. Here the CDR3 DNA reads TGCAGCGTTGAAGTTGGACTTTATGGCTACACCTTC.

The chain is built from TRBV7-8 and TRBJ2-1, with 8 bases matching TRBD2. CDR3 length: 16 amino acids. In germline, CDR1 is SGHVS, CDR2 FQNEAQ. Unmatched junction bases numbered 8, after V lost 5 bases and J lost 2 bases. CDR3 nucleotide sequence: TGTGCCAGCAGCCCCCGAGGTAGCGGGGCCTACAATGAGCAGTTCTTC. Protein sequence: CASSPRGSGAYNEQFF.

The chain recombines TRBV6-2 or TRBV6-3 with TRBJ2-3; D is undetermined. The germline V gene has CDR1 MNHEY and CDR2 SVGEGT. V lost 6 bases to trimming and J lost 6 bases, with 7 bases between them. The CDR3 has 11 residues. The CDR3 loop is CASSQRDTQYF. CDR3 DNA sequence: TGTGCCAGCAGCCAAAGGGATACGCAGTATTTT.

CDR3 in amino acids: CASRFTQNQPQHF. The CDR3 region has the DNA TGTGCCAGCAGATTTACACAAAATCAGCCCCAGCATTTT. The chain joins TRBV6-6 to TRBJ1-5; D unclear. From germline, CDR1 is MNHNY and CDR2 SVGAGI (reference sequence). This CDR3 spans 13 amino acids. V was cut by 6 bases and J by 4 bases, with 10 bases left in between.

This clone is a singleton in its sample. The chain employs TRBV27 and TRBJ1-6; no clear D gene. The V end was cut by 2 bases, the J end by 0 bases, with 20 bases between. The CDR3 is 20 amino acids. Per germline, CDR1 MNHEY and CDR2 SMNVEV (reference sequence). CDR3 sequence: CASSLEHPSQPSSYNSPLHF. CDR3 DNA: TGTGCCAGCAGTTTAGAGCACCCCTCTCAACCTAGCTCCTATAATTCACCCCTCCACTTT.

The V gene is TRBV2, the J gene TRBJ2-2, with 8 positions matching TRBD1. V gave up 4 bases and J gave up 1 base; unmatched junction bases: 11. Germline assignment: CDR1 SNHLY and CDR2 FYNNEI. The CDR3 totals 18 residues. The CDR3 here is CASSVVRTGKGNTGELFF. The DNA for the CDR3 is TGTGCCAGCAGTGTTGTAAGGACAGGGAAAGGGAACACCGGGGAGCTGTTTTTT.

The V call is TRBV29-1, the J call TRBJ2-3; D not certain. Trimming stripped 5 bases from V and 6 bases from J, with 15 bases between. This CDR3 has 13 amino acids. Germline V CDR1 and CDR2: SQVTM, ANQGSEA. CDR3 sequence (DNA): TGCAGCGTTACATCCGGGTTGGCGGATACGCAGTATTTT. Its protein is CSVTSGLADTQYF.

The chain recombines TRBV12-2 with TRBJ2-1; whether TRBD2, the table's D call, matches the DNA was not checked. TRBV12-2 is labeled a pseudogene. CDR3 length: 15 amino acids. CDR3: CASRILWLWYNEQFF. The CDR3 bases are TGTGCAAGTCGCATACTTTGGTTGTGGTACAATGAGCAGTTCTTC.

In its sample, this clone was seen a few times. The rearrangement links TRBV18 to TRBJ1-2; the match to TRBD1 covers 8 bases. Trimming removed 4 bases from V and 4 bases from J; junction bases left unmatched: 8. Germline V gene lookup returns CDR1 KGHSH and CDR2 LQKENI. CDR3 size: 15 residues. As DNA, the CDR3 is TGTGCCAGCTCACGAACCGGGACAGGAGCCTATGGCTACACCTTC. Protein sequence: CASSRTGTGAYGYTF.

Comment on this clone: The conserved phenylalanine or tryptophan is not found at the CDR3 terminus, so this likely reflects a read error. The DNA is omitted, as the CDR3 cannot be located on it reliably, and the CDR3 follows TCRdb's listing. This chain uses TRBV5-8 with TRBJ2-4. Counting both end residues, the CDR3 totals 14 amino acids. Germline CDR1 is SGHTS and CDR2 is YDEGEE. The CDR3 reads CASSLEGSQIIGFK.

In DNA, the CDR3 is TGTGCCAGCAGCTTTACACAGAGGGAGCAGTACTTC. Its translation: CASSFTQREQYF. The chain links TRBV5-6 to TRBJ2-7; D is unresolved. Trimming took off 2 bases at V and 7 bases at J, with 10 bases between the two ends. Germline CDR1 SGHDT, CDR2 YYEEEE. CDR3 length: 12 residues. Full variable domain (remainder filled in from reference TRBV5-6 and TRBJ2-7): DAGVTQSPTHLIKTRGQQVTLRCSPKSGHDTVSWYQQALGQGPQFIFQYYEEEERQRGNFPDRFSGHQFPNYSSELNVNALLLGDSALYLCASSFTQREQYFGPGTRLTVT.

This clone occurred a few times. The chain carries TRBV3-1 (or the pseudogene TRBV3-2) and TRBJ2-1; D is undetermined. Trimming removed 0 bases at V and 0 bases at J, with 6 bases between. The CDR3 totals 15 residues. The germline V gene encodes CDR1 LGHDT and CDR2 YNNKEL (reference sequence). The CDR3 sequence: CASSQDTLSYNEQFF. In DNA form, the CDR3 reads TGTGCCAGCAGCCAAGATACCCTCTCCTACAATGAGCAGTTCTTC.

The rearrangement links TRBV11-2 to TRBJ2-7; 7 bases fit TRBD1. Germline trimming cut 6 bases from V and 3 bases from J; bases unmatched to any gene: 14. The CDR3 extends over 16 amino acids. Per the germline V gene, CDR1 is SGHAT and CDR2 is FQNNGV. CDR3 residues: CASRPNRGRFFYEQYF. In DNA form, the CDR3 reads TGTGCCAGCAGGCCGAACAGGGGCCGATTCTTCTACGAGCAGTACTTC.

This chain uses TRBV7-6 with TRBJ2-1, with D possibly matching TRBD1 (5 bases). The V end lost 4 bases, the J end lost 7 bases, and 11 bases lay between the germline ends. Germline V gives CDR1 SGHVS, CDR2 FNYEAQ. There are 13 residues in the CDR3. The CDR3 DNA reads TGTGCCAGCAGCTCAAATCAGGGAAATGAGCAGTTCTTC. Translation gives CASSSNQGNEQFF.

The chain is built from TRBV24-1 and TRBJ2-1; D is unresolved. The germline V gene has CDR1 KGHDR and CDR2 SFDVKD. Trimming cost V 6 bases and J 9 bases, with 11 bases left between them. This CDR3 has 12 residues. The CDR3 sequence is CATSLGPGEQFF. The CDR3 coding sequence is TGTGCCACCAGTCTAGGACCGGGTGAGCAGTTCTTC.

The V call is TRBV4-1, the J call TRBJ2-3; tentative D call: TRBD1 (6 bases). V lost 1 base and J lost 2, with 10 bases in between. CDR1 is MGHRA and CDR2 is YSYEKL in the germline V gene. The CDR3 extends over 15 amino acids. The CDR3 sequence is CASSQGWTDTDTQYF. DNA for the CDR3: TGCGCCAGCAGCCAAGGTTGGACAGACACAGATACGCAGTATTTT.

The genes are TRBV29-1 and TRBJ1-1, with D uncertain. This CDR3 comprises 13 residues. Germline V gene data show CDR1 as SQVTM and CDR2 as ANQGSEA. The V and J ends lost 7 bases and 2 bases respectively, with 14 bases between them. The CDR3 protein is CSAEREGNTEAFF. CDR3 nucleotide sequence: TGCAGCGCCGAAAGGGAGGGAAACACTGAAGCTTTCTTT.

The chain is built from TRBV10-3 and TRBJ1-3; D unresolved. Germline loops: CDR1 ENHRY, CDR2 SYGVKD. The CDR3 is 15 amino acids. The germline V and J ends were trimmed by 6 bases and 0 bases, with 12 bases remaining between them. CDR3 sequence reads: CAIRDGSSSGNTIYF. CDR3 coding DNA: TGTGCCATCAGGGACGGATCATCCTCTGGAAACACCATATATTTT.

DNA for the CDR3: TGTGCCAGCAGCCCTGGGACAGTTGCCGGGGAGCTGTTTTTT. Protein sequence: CASSPGTVAGELFF. This chain joins TRBV11-3 and TRBJ2-2, with 7 nucleotides matching TRBD1. V was pared by 5 bases and J by 6 bases, with 6 bases of the junction left unmatched. The CDR3 loop spans 14 amino acids. The germline V gene has CDR1 SGHNT and CDR2 YENEEA.

This chain connects TRBV2 to TRBJ1-5; the D gene is possibly TRBD1 (6 bases). Germline CDR1 and CDR2: SNHLY and FYNNEI. The V and J ends lost 3 bases and 4 bases respectively, with 16 bases between them. CDR3 length: 16 amino acids. CDR3 sequence: CASSDVRRTENQPQHF. DNA of the CDR3: TGTGCCAGCAGTGATGTCCGAAGGACAGAAAATCAGCCCCAGCATTTT.